Listed below are T cell receptor beta chains from one sample, sequenced in a study of OX40 agonist ivuxolimab in advanced cancers. Generated by immunoSEQ multiplex PCR, the TCRdb table keeps only in-frame clones and is missing some. Among about 73,000 clones listed, approximately 86% were seen once. Material: CD4+ or CD8+ T cells sorted from blood, obtained in a trial of the OX40 agonist ivuxolimab. The receptors here all came from an adult with an advanced solid tumor such as melanoma, head and neck, liver or kidney cancer. Each CDR3 is given with its conserved first and last residue. The D gene is left open where the match is weak. Rows give clone size only sometimes, using once, few, many, or a class for an expanded clone.

CDR3: CASSAPGLAGYEQYF
DNA: TGTGCCAGCAGTGCACCGGGACTAGCGGGGTATGAGCAGTACTTC
D: TRBD2
J: TRBJ2-5
V: TRBV6-5
size: NA

CDR3: CASRPPPTGGNEQFF
DNA: TGTGCCAGTAGGCCCCCCCCGACAGGGGGGAATGAGCAGTTCTTC
D: TRBD1
J: TRBJ2-1
V: TRBV19
size: once

CDR3: CASSGSLPLHF
DNA: TGTGCCAGCAGTGGAAGTCTCCCCCTCCACTTT
D: NA
J: TRBJ1-6
V: TRBV28
size: NA

CDR3: CASSSNNRGITNTEAFF
DNA: TGTGCCAGCAGCTCCAACAACCGGGGAATCACGAACACTGAAGCTTTCTTT
D: NA
J: TRBJ1-1
V: TRBV21-1
size: NA

CDR3: CASSGLHGTSGRHPSEQYF
DNA: TGTGCCAGCAGCGGACTACACGGGACTAGCGGGCGCCACCCTTCCGAGCAGTACTTC
D: TRBD2
J: TRBJ2-7
V: TRBV5-6
size: NA

CDR3: CASRGQGTSEQYF
DNA: TGTGCCAGCAGAGGACAGGGGACCAGCGAGCAGTACTTC
D: TRBD1
J: TRBJ2-7
V: TRBV7-8
size: NA

CDR3: CASSQDNGQGSSGYEQYF
DNA: TGCGCCAGCAGCCAAGATAATGGGCAGGGGTCTAGCGGCTACGAGCAGTACTTC
D: NA
J: TRBJ2-7
V: TRBV4-1
size: NA

CDR3: CASSHQSGSYNEQFF
DNA: TGTGCCAGCAGCCATCAGAGCGGGTCTTACAATGAGCAGTTCTTC
D: NA
J: TRBJ2-1
V: TRBV7-3
size: NA

CDR3: CASSIELGTQYF
DNA: TGTGCCAGCAGCATCGAACTAGGGACGCAGTATTTT
D: NA
J: TRBJ2-3
V: TRBV7-3
size: NA

CDR3: CASSFAGELFF
DNA: TGTGCCAGCAGCTTCGCCGGGGAGCTGTTTTTT
D: NA
J: TRBJ2-2
V: TRBV5-6
size: once

CDR3: CAWRAGQGLFSPLHF
DNA: TGTGCCTGGAGAGCCGGACAGGGGTTGTTTTCACCCCTCCACTTT
D: TRBD1
J: TRBJ1-6
V: TRBV30
size: NA

CDR3: CASSQDWQGNQPQHF
DNA: TGCGCCAGCAGCCAAGATTGGCAGGGCAATCAGCCCCAGCATTTT
D: NA
J: TRBJ1-5
V: TRBV4-3
size: NA

CDR3: CASSSDRRRTDTQYF
DNA: TGTGCCAGCAGTTCGGACAGGAGGAGAACAGATACGCAGTATTTT
D: TRBD1
J: TRBJ2-3
V: TRBV28
size: NA

CDR3: CAISERGMEETQYF
DNA: TGTGCCATCAGTGAGAGGGGGATGGAAGAGACCCAGTACTTC
D: NA
J: TRBJ2-5
V: TRBV10-3
size: NA

CDR3: CASDRAGTGASQYF
DNA: TGTGCCAGCGATAGGGCCGGGACAGGGGCTTCACAGTACTTC
D: TRBD1
J: TRBJ2-7
V: TRBV7-9
size: NA

CDR3: CASSLVGGNQPQHF
DNA: TGTGCCAGCAGCTTAGTGGGTGGCAATCAGCCCCAGCATTTT
D: NA
J: TRBJ1-5
V: TRBV7-9
size: once

CDR3: CASSKGQGAGELFF
DNA: TGTGCCAGCAGCAAGGGACAGGGGGCCGGGGAGCTGTTTTTT
D: TRBD1
J: TRBJ2-2
V: TRBV11-2
size: NA

CDR3: CASSPPDRQNYGYTF
DNA: TGTGCCAGCTCACCCCCGGACAGGCAGAACTATGGCTACACCTTC
D: TRBD1
J: TRBJ1-2
V: TRBV18
size: NA

CDR3: CASSLILGKNTEAFF
DNA: TGTGCCAGCAGCTTGATCTTAGGTAAAAACACTGAAGCTTTCTTT
D: NA
J: TRBJ1-1
V: TRBV5-5
size: NA

CDR3: CASSGPGGNSPLHF
DNA: TGTGCCAGCAGTGGCCCGGGGGGGAATTCACCCCTCCACTTT
D: NA
J: TRBJ1-6
V: TRBV25-1
size: NA

CDR3: CASPLVSSTRPPYEQYF
DNA: TGTGCCAGCCCCCTCGTCTCATCGACTAGACCCCCCTACGAGCAGTACTTC
D: NA
J: TRBJ2-7
V: TRBV5-7
size: NA

CDR3: CASSLPSTDTQYF
DNA: TGTGCCAGCAGCTTACCCAGCACAGATACGCAGTATTTT
D: NA
J: TRBJ2-3
V: TRBV11-2
size: NA

CDR3: CASSLREHEKLFF
DNA: TGTGCCAGCAGTTTACGGGAGCATGAAAAACTGTTTTTT
D: NA
J: TRBJ1-4
V: TRBV28
size: once

CDR3: CASSKERTVNYGYTF
DNA: TGTGCCAGCAGCAAAGAGCGGACAGTTAACTATGGCTACACCTTC
D: NA
J: TRBJ1-2
V: TRBV2
size: NA

CDR3: CASSLRAEGGELFF
DNA: TGCGCCAGCAGCTTGAGGGCCGAGGGCGGGGAGCTGTTTTTT
D: NA
J: TRBJ2-2
V: TRBV5-1
size: few

CDR3: CASNRRGSGNEQFF
DNA: TGTGCCAGCAACCGCCGGGGGAGCGGCAATGAGCAGTTCTTC
D: NA
J: TRBJ2-1
V: TRBV11-2
size: NA

CDR3: CASSVEHEQFF
DNA: TGTGCCAGCAGTGTAGAGCATGAGCAGTTCTTC
D: NA
J: TRBJ2-1
V: TRBV6-5
size: NA

CDR3: CASSRSTHQPQHF
DNA: TGTGCCAGCAGCCGTTCCACCCATCAGCCCCAGCATTTT
D: NA
J: TRBJ1-5
V: TRBV5-6
size: NA

CDR3: CASSMGTGAGYTF
DNA: TGTGCCAGTAGTATGGGGACAGGGGCTGGCTACACCTTC
D: TRBD1
J: TRBJ1-2
V: TRBV19
size: once

CDR3: CASSLIGTFNNEQFF
DNA: TGTGCCAGCAGCCTGATCGGGACTTTCAACAATGAGCAGTTCTTC
D: NA
J: TRBJ2-1
V: TRBV7-2
size: NA

CDR3: CASSFHRGSGANVLTF
DNA: TGTGCCAGCAGTTTTCACAGGGGGTCTGGGGCCAACGTCCTGACTTTC
D: TRBD1
J: TRBJ2-6
V: TRBV28
size: NA

CDR3: CASSRTSGSQYEQYF
DNA: TGTGCCAGCAGCCGAACTAGCGGGAGTCAATACGAGCAGTACTTC
D: TRBD2
J: TRBJ2-7
V: TRBV7-8
size: NA

CDR3: CAREGKSSGNTIYF
DNA: TGTGCCAGAGAGGGCAAATCCTCTGGAAACACCATATATTTT
D: NA
J: TRBJ1-3
V: TRBV2
size: NA

CDR3: CVRRPGAGETPLQYF
DNA: TGTGTCAGAAGACCCGGGGCAGGGGAAACCCCATTGCAGTACTTC
D: NA
J: TRBJ2-7
V: TRBV7-5
size: NA

CDR3: CASSYSSRGSYEQYF
DNA: TGTGCCAGCAGTTACTCGAGTCGTGGCTCCTACGAGCAGTACTTC
D: NA
J: TRBJ2-7
V: TRBV6-6
size: NA

CDR3: CAWSELAGTDTQYF
DNA: TGTGCCTGGAGTGAACTAGCGGGAACAGATACGCAGTATTTT
D: TRBD2
J: TRBJ2-3
V: TRBV30
size: NA

CDR3: CASSTPSGGIEKLFF
DNA: TGTGCCAGTAGTACCCCTTCAGGGGGCATCGAAAAACTGTTTTTT
D: TRBD1
J: TRBJ1-4
V: TRBV19
size: few

CDR3: CAWTGTSGNYEQYF
DNA: TGTGCCTGGACCGGGACTAGCGGAAATTACGAGCAGTACTTC
D: TRBD2
J: TRBJ2-7
V: TRBV30
size: NA

CDR3: CASSRTGRETQYF
DNA: TGTGCCAGCTCAAGGACAGGGCGAGAGACCCAGTACTTC
D: TRBD1
J: TRBJ2-5
V: TRBV18
size: NA

CDR3: CASRTELYQPQHF
DNA: TGTGCCAGTAGGACAGAGCTCTATCAGCCCCAGCATTTT
D: NA
J: TRBJ1-5
V: TRBV19
size: NA

CDR3: CASSLLDRTYEQYF
DNA: TGTGCCAGCAGCCTCTTGGACAGGACCTACGAGCAGTACTTC
D: TRBD1
J: TRBJ2-7
V: TRBV5-4
size: NA

CDR3: CASSYSRDYGYTF
DNA: TGTGCCAGCAGTTACTCCCGGGACTATGGCTACACCTTC
D: NA
J: TRBJ1-2
V: TRBV6-8
size: NA

CDR3: CASSLFPLGGGSYEQYF
DNA: TGTGCCAGCAGCTTATTCCCTCTTGGGGGGGGGTCGTACGAGCAGTACTTC
D: TRBD2
J: TRBJ2-7
V: TRBV7-2
size: NA

CDR3: CASSLASGPQETQYF
DNA: TGTGCCAGCAGCTTAGCAAGCGGGCCCCAAGAGACCCAGTACTTC
D: NA
J: TRBJ2-5
V: TRBV7-3
size: few

CDR3: CAWSVEQGPPLNQPQHF
DNA: TGTGCCTGGAGTGTAGAACAGGGACCTCCCCTAAATCAGCCCCAGCATTTT
D: NA
J: TRBJ1-5
V: TRBV30
size: few

CDR3: CASSLMVGQPQHF
DNA: TGTGCCAGCAGCTTAATGGTTGGGCAGCCCCAGCATTTT
D: NA
J: TRBJ1-5
V: TRBV7-2
size: NA

CDR3: CASSSRGSSYEQYF
DNA: TGTGCCAGCAGTTCCCGGGGGTCCTCCTACGAGCAGTACTTC
D: NA
J: TRBJ2-7
V: TRBV27
size: NA

CDR3: CASSPGQGETQYF
DNA: TGTGCCAGCAGCCCCGGACAGGGAGAGACCCAGTACTTC
D: TRBD1
J: TRBJ2-5
V: TRBV7-3
size: NA

CDR3: CASSERGRGVYEQYF
DNA: TGTGCCAGCAGTGAAAGGGGCCGGGGAGTCTACGAGCAGTACTTC
D: NA
J: TRBJ2-7
V: TRBV6-1
size: once

CDR3: CASSPLGQYGYTF
DNA: TGTGCCAGCAGTCCCCTGGGACAGTATGGCTACACCTTC
D: TRBD1
J: TRBJ1-2
V: TRBV27
size: NA

CDR3: CASSHWGQGKPQHF
DNA: TGTGCCAGCAGTCATTGGGGACAGGGGAAGCCCCAGCATTTT
D: TRBD1
J: TRBJ1-5
V: TRBV6-1
size: few

CDR3: CASSPRLVSDTQYF
DNA: TGTGCCAGCAGCCCCCGACTAGTCTCGGATACGCAGTATTTT
D: NA
J: TRBJ2-3
V: TRBV7-3
size: NA

CDR3: CASSPDGTYGYTF
DNA: TGTGCCAGCAGTCCAGACGGAACCTATGGCTACACCTTC
D: NA
J: TRBJ1-2
V: TRBV6-4
size: NA